One and the same sample provided the 9 T cell receptor beta chains below, sequenced in a study of cytomegalovirus exposure and HLA in healthy donors. PCR was performed using 60 Vbeta and 13 Jbeta primers. The table came from immunoSEQ multiplex PCR; TCRdb's copy has only in-frame clones and leaves some out. The sample yields about 140,000 clones, around 82% seen once. Sequencing used PBMCs. These receptors were collected from a man in his fifties in good health and CMV-seronegative.

The chain's CDR3 is CASSYSRPGVTEAFF. The CDR3 bases are TGTGCCAGCAGTTACTCCAGGCCGGGGGTCACTGAAGCTTTCTTT. The genes are TRBV6-6 and TRBJ1-1; maybe TRBD1 (5 bases). The V end was cut by 0 bases, the J end by 4 bases, with 12 bases between. The CDR3 sequence is 15 residues long. Per germline, CDR1 MNHNY and CDR2 SVGAGI (reference sequence).

The chain has TRBV27 and TRBJ1-5; the match to TRBD1 covers 7 bases. The CDR3 sequence is 15 residues long. J lost 2 bases, V lost 4 bases, and 5 bases had no gene match. Germline lookup yields CDR1 MNHEY and CDR2 SMNVEV (reference sequence). The CDR3 DNA sequence: TGTGCCAGCAGTTCCCTACAGGGGCGCAATCAGCCCCAGCATTTT. This sequence encodes CASSSLQGRNQPQHF.

The V and J genes are TRBV5-1 and TRBJ1-1; a possible D gene is TRBD1 (6 bases). Trimming pared 0 bases from V and 2 bases from J, leaving 8 bases between. The CDR3 runs 14 residues. Germline V gives CDR1 SGHRS, CDR2 YFSETQ. For the CDR3, the DNA is TGCGCCAGCAGCTTGGGGGGGCCCAACACTGAAGCTTTCTTT. It specifies CASSLGGPNTEAFF. The full variable domain, in which reference TRBV5-1 and TRBJ1-1 provide the parts outside the CDR3, is KAGVTQTPRYLIKTRGQQVTLSCSPISGHRSVSWYQQTPGQGLQFLFEYFSETQRNKGNFPGRFSGRQFSNSRSEMNVSTLELGDSALYLCASSLGGPNTEAFFGQGTRLTVV.

V gene TRBV5-4 combines with J gene TRBJ2-5; a weak D match, TRBD2 (5 bases). This CDR3 has 12 amino acids. V was pared by 7 bases and J by 4 bases, with 11 bases between. Per germline, CDR1 SGHNT and CDR2 YYREEE (reference sequence). The CDR3 spells CASHLRGETQYF. Here the CDR3 DNA reads TGTGCCAGCCATTTACGGGGAGAGACCCAGTACTTC.

The rearrangement uses TRBV6-8 and TRBJ1-4, with D possibly TRBD1 on 5 matching bases. CDR1 and CDR2 from the germline V gene are MNHGY and SAAAGT. The CDR3 has 16 amino acids. Trimming left V 0 bases short and J 7 bases short, with 15 bases between. The CDR3 region is CASSYSNRLFFEKLFF. The CDR3 DNA is TGTGCCAGCAGTTACTCCAACAGGCTGTTTTTTGAAAAACTGTTTTTT.

The chain couples TRBV2 to TRBJ1-3; TRBD1 matches at 7 bases. The CDR3 covers 16 residues. Trimming cost V 6 bases and J 0 bases; bases outside gene matches: 8. Germline V gene lookup returns CDR1 SNHLY and CDR2 FYNNEI. The chain's CDR3 is CASSNLQGLSGNTIYF. The DNA of the CDR3 is TGTGCCAGCAGCAACTTACAGGGGCTCTCTGGAAACACCATATATTTT.

J is TRBJ1-3 and V is TRBV7-7; D is perhaps TRBD1 (5 bases). The CDR3 length is 15 residues. The germline V gene has CDR1 SSHAT and CDR2 FNYEAQ (reference sequence). V lost 1 base, J lost 2 bases, and 9 bases lay in between. The CDR3: CASSLEGRAGNTIYF. In nucleotides, the CDR3 is TGTGCCAGCAGCTTAGAAGGCAGGGCTGGAAACACCATATATTTT.

This clone was seen more than once but under ten times. This chain joins TRBV4-1 and TRBJ2-1; the D gene is possibly TRBD2 (5 bases). V lost 4 bases, J lost 0 bases, and 16 bases lay in between. CDR3 length equals 17 residues. Germline V CDR1 and CDR2: MGHRA, YSYEKL. CDR3 in amino acids: CASSLAPTGSSYNEQFF. CDR3 nucleotides: TGCGCCAGCAGCCTTGCCCCGACGGGAAGCTCCTACAATGAGCAGTTCTTC.

This chain links TRBV6-1 with TRBJ2-2, with 7 bases aligning to TRBD1. The CDR3 contains 14 residues. The V gene's germline CDR1 is MNHNS and CDR2 SASEGT. Germline trimming cut 6 bases from V and 5 bases from J; bases unmatched to any gene: 6. This CDR3 is CASRGGTSTGELFF. The DNA of the CDR3 is TGTGCCAGCAGAGGGGGCACCTCTACCGGGGAGCTGTTTTTT.